These 27 T cell receptor beta chains were sequenced from one sample in a study of CD8 T cells in ankylosing spondylitis (dated by TCRdb to the late 2010s). Receptor libraries were prepared by 5' RACE. Sequenced on an Illumina HiSeq 2500. Through fastp at Q25 and MiXCR, TCRdb rebuilt clones from the public reads, retaining in-frame beta chains. CDR3 protein sequences are deduplicated, and each keeps its most common genes and DNA. This sample lists 400,000 or so distinct CDR3 sequences; roughly 25% were detected once. The biggest ten clones account for roughly 0.9% of the sample. Here is what the overall study found, with its caveats: Blood from ankylosing spondylitis patients appeared to be characterized by a TCR beta motif composed of several highly homologous amino acid variants.

Their antigens are not known. The sequencing sample was made of blood, either unsorted or a sorted T cell fraction (not recorded which). The receptors come from a male donor with ankylosing spondylitis.

This clonotype showed up just a few times. The chain recombines TRBV14 with TRBJ2-1; 14 nucleotides match TRBD2. V trimming: 4 bases; J trimming: 12 bases; junction bases outside the gene matches: 11. CDR1 is SGHDN, CDR2 FVKESK, per germline. The CDR3 totals 16 residues. The CDR3 protein is CASSPGLAGVAGGQFF. CDR3 bases: TGTGCCAGCAGCCCGGGACTAGCGGGAGTAGCAGGAGGGCAGTTCTTC.

The chain couples TRBV2 to TRBJ2-5, with 8 bases matching TRBD1. This CDR3 comprises 13 residues. V dropped 5 bases and J dropped 5; count of bases not matched to a gene: 4. CDR1 and CDR2 (germline): SNHLY, FYNNEI. This CDR3 reads CASSPGQEETQYF. CDR3 in DNA: TGTGCCAGCAGTCCGGGACAGGAGGAGACCCAGTACTTC. The variable domain in full, with the rest retrieved from reference TRBV2 and TRBJ2-5, is EPEVTQTPSHQVTQMGQEVILRCVPISNHLYFYWYRQILGQKVEFLVSFYNNEISEKSEIFDDQFSVERPDGSNFTLKIRSTKLEDSAMYFCASSPGQEETQYFGPGTRLLVL.

The chain employs TRBV6-4 and TRBJ2-1, with 10 bases aligning to TRBD2. The junction had 13 bases not matched to a gene; V was cut back by 5 bases and J by 15 bases. CDR1 is MRHNA, CDR2 SNTAGT, per germline. CDR3 length: 14 amino acids. CDR3 coding DNA: TGTGCCAGCAGTACGGAAGCGGGAGGGGCCGTCTGGTTCTTC. This sequence encodes CASSTEAGGAVWFF.

The chain links TRBV30 to TRBJ2-5; D could derive from TRBD1 or TRBD2 (5 bases each). The CDR3 is made up of 13 amino acids. V gave up 4 bases and J gave up 2 bases, with 11 bases separating them. CDR1 GTSNPN and CDR2 SVGIG come from the germline V gene (reference sequence). CDR3 coding DNA: TGTGCCTGGAATCCGGGACCTCAAGAGACCCAGTACTTC. Amino acid sequence: CAWNPGPQETQYF.

This clonotype was counted between two and nine times. The chain has TRBV20-1 and TRBJ2-4; 10 nucleotides line up with TRBD2. The CDR3 has 15 amino acids. In germline, CDR1 is DFQATT, CDR2 SNEGSKA (reference sequence). The V gene end was trimmed by 1 base and the J gene end by 7 bases; junction bases not matched to a gene: 7. DNA of the CDR3: TGCAGTGCTAGAGTTCCTTCTAGCGGGAGTAACATTCAGTACTTC. Translated, it gives CSARVPSSGSNIQYF.

The rearrangement links TRBV19 to TRBJ1-5; 7 nucleotides agree with TRBD1. The CDR3 length is 16 residues. V trimming: 1 base; J trimming: 9 bases; junction bases outside the gene matches: 12. From germline, CDR1 is LNHDA and CDR2 SQIVND (reference sequence). CDR3 nucleotides: TGTGCCAGTAGTATAGCGGGACAGAGAACCTGGCGGCCCCAGCATTTT. Encoded protein: CASSIAGQRTWRPQHF.

This clonotype showed up just a few times. The rearrangement links TRBV12-3 or TRBV12-4 to TRBJ2-1; D gene uncertain. The CDR3 is made up of 14 amino acids. Between the trimmed V and J ends, which lost 4 bases and 7 bases, there was a span of 14 bases. CDR3 sequence (DNA): TGTGCCAGCAGTTCCTCGGTGGGCGAGAATGAGCAGTTCTTC. Protein product: CASSSSVGENEQFF.

The chain has TRBV6-1 and TRBJ2-6, with 9 positions matching TRBD1. Per the germline V gene, CDR1 is MNHNS and CDR2 is SASEGT. J was trimmed by 0 bases and V by 10 bases; bases with no gene match: 4. The length of the CDR3 is 15 residues. CDR3 nucleotides: TGTGCCATGGGACAGGGATACTCTGGGGCCAACGTCCTGACTTTC. It yields the protein CAMGQGYSGANVLTF.

The chain employs TRBV14 and TRBJ2-5, with 9 positions matching TRBD2. CDR1 and CDR2 (germline): SGHDN, FVKESK. The V gene end was trimmed by 1 base and the J gene end by 1 base; junction bases not matched to a gene: 10. CDR3 length: 18 amino acids. The CDR3 coding sequence is TGTGCCAGCAGCCAAGTCCATGGCGGCGGGAGGGCCCAAGAGACCCAGTACTTC. It specifies CASSQVHGGGRAQETQYF. Variable domain in full (rest from reference TRBV14 and TRBJ2-5): EAGVTQFPSHSVIEKGQTVTLRCDPISGHDNLYWYRRVMGKEIKFLLHFVKESKQDESGMPNNRFLAERTGGTYSTLKVQPAELEDSGVYFCASSQVHGGGRAQETQYFGPGTRLLVL.

This clonotype was seen more than once but under ten times. V gene TRBV5-1 combines with J gene TRBJ1-3; tentatively, D is TRBD1 (5 bases). The CDR3 sequence is 15 residues long. Trimming took 4 bases from V and 0 from J, leaving 11 bases between them. Germline CDR1 SGHRS, CDR2 YFSETQ. The CDR3 DNA follows: TGCGCCAGCAGCCCTGACAGCGCCTCTGGAAACACCATATATTTT. It yields the protein CASSPDSASGNTIYF.

The sample holds a few counts of this clonotype. The chain combines TRBV5-1 with TRBJ2-1; 11 positions match TRBD1. J gave up 7 bases and V 5 bases, and 8 bases lay outside the gene matches. CDR3 length: 15 amino acids. Germline CDR1 SGHRS, CDR2 YFSETQ. The CDR3 is CASRVGQGAENEQFF. CDR3 DNA: TGCGCCAGCAGGGTCGGACAGGGGGCTGAGAATGAGCAGTTCTTC.

The rearrangement links TRBV20-1 to TRBJ2-6; no firm D call. V was trimmed by 0 bases and J by 0 bases, leaving 3 bases between them. The germline V gene has CDR1 DFQATT and CDR2 SNEGSKA (reference sequence). The CDR3 sequence is 14 residues long. The CDR3 bases are TGCAGTGCTAGAGACAACTCTGGGGCCAACGTCCTGACTTTC. Amino acids: CSARDNSGANVLTF.

CDR3 residues: CASSQLGLVTYEQYV. CDR3 DNA: TGTGCCAGCAGTCAGCTGGGACTCGTCACCTATGAGCAGTACGTC. V and J are TRBV6-1 and TRBJ2-7; D is perhaps TRBD2 (6 bases). Germline CDR1 and CDR2: MNHNS and SASEGT. CDR3 size: 15 residues.

The chain links TRBV14 to TRBJ1-1, with D unclear. Per the germline V gene, CDR1 is SGHDN and CDR2 is FVKESK. V was shortened by 7 bases and J by 4 bases, with 10 bases between the two germline ends. The CDR3 is made up of 12 amino acids. The CDR3: CASNTWSTEAFF. CDR3 nucleotide sequence: TGTGCCAGCAACACATGGTCCACTGAAGCTTTCTTT.

The sample holds a few counts of this clonotype. This chain connects TRBV20-1 to TRBJ2-5; D gene ambiguous. The CDR3 spans 14 residues. Germline V CDR1 and CDR2: DFQATT, SNEGSKA (reference sequence). V dropped 0 bases and J dropped 3 bases, with 11 bases sitting between them. The DNA for the CDR3 is TGCAGTGCTAGAGAGACGACCCGCGAAGAGACCCAGTACTTC. This gives the protein CSARETTREETQYF.

V and J are TRBV10-3 and TRBJ2-3; the D is unclear. CDR3 length: 12 residues. The V and J ends lost 4 bases and 2 bases respectively, with 4 bases between them. Germline CDR1 is ENHRY and CDR2 is SYGVKD. This CDR3 reads CAISGATDTQYF. The CDR3 coding sequence is TGTGCCATCAGTGGGGCCACAGATACGCAGTATTTT.

This clonotype has just one count. V and J are TRBV30 and TRBJ2-5; no clear D gene. Germline-derived CDR1 and CDR2 are GTSNPN and SVGIG (reference sequence). The CDR3 length is 13 residues. V lost 3 bases and J 5 bases, leaving 13 bases between the germline ends. The CDR3 is CAWRLGGPETQYF. CDR3 DNA sequence: TGTGCCTGGAGGTTGGGTGGTCCGGAGACCCAGTACTTC.

This chain links TRBV12-3 or TRBV12-4 with TRBJ2-5; tentative D call: TRBD2 (6 bases). Trimming took 6 bases from V and 2 from J, leaving 10 bases between them. CDR3 length: 13 residues. DNA for the CDR3: TGTGCCAGCAGGGGACTGGCTCAAGAGACCCAGTACTTC. It encodes CASRGLAQETQYF.

This clonotype appeared a few times. The V gene is TRBV5-1, the J gene TRBJ2-1; D is unclear. V lost 0 bases and J 5 bases, leaving 9 bases between the germline ends. The CDR3 sequence is 14 residues long. CDR1 is SGHRS and CDR2 is YFSETQ in the germline V gene. CDR3 sequence (DNA): TGCGCCAGCAGCTTGGCTACCGAAAACAATGAGCAGTTCTTC. This sequence encodes CASSLATENNEQFF.

This clonotype was detected once. V usage is TRBV2 and J usage is TRBJ1-2; 9 bases agree with TRBD1. CDR1 and CDR2 from the germline V gene are SNHLY and FYNNEI. The length of the CDR3 is 13 residues. V shed 7 bases and J 6 bases; nucleotides not matched to a gene: 6. CDR3: CASKTGGWNGYTF. The CDR3 DNA is TGTGCCAGCAAAACAGGGGGCTGGAATGGCTACACCTTC.

The genes are TRBV6-5 and TRBJ1-5, with 7 nucleotides matching TRBD1. This CDR3 comprises 13 residues. Germline values: CDR1 MNHEY, CDR2 SVGAGI. With 6 bases clipped from V and 4 bases from J, the junction kept 3 bases outside the gene matches. The CDR3 DNA follows: TGTGCCAGCAGGGGACAGATAAATCAGCCCCAGCATTTT. Residues: CASRGQINQPQHF.

CDR3 sequence reads: CSASVQGVGQPQHF. CDR3 DNA sequence: TGCAGTGCTAGTGTACAGGGGGTTGGTCAGCCCCAGCATTTT. V is TRBV20-1 and J is TRBJ1-5, with 8 bases matching TRBD1. J lost 6 bases, V lost 3 bases, and 7 bases had no gene match. The CDR3 consists of 14 residues. Germline V lookup: CDR1 DFQATT, CDR2 SNEGSKA (reference sequence).

The chain joins TRBV6-2 or TRBV6-3 to TRBJ1-3, with D unresolved. The CDR3 has 15 residues. Trimming removed 2 bases at V and 3 bases at J, with 11 bases between. Germline lookup yields CDR1 MNHEY and CDR2 SVGEGT. The CDR3 bases are TGTGCCAGCAGTTACGCGGCCTCCGTTGGAAACACCATATATTTT. Protein: CASSYAASVGNTIYF.

This clonotype was counted between two and nine times. This sequence joins TRBV20-1 and TRBJ1-1; D gene uncertain. The germline CDR1 and CDR2 sequences are DFQATT and SNEGSKA (reference sequence). This CDR3 is built from 13 residues. The V end lost 3 bases, the J end lost 1 base, and 9 bases lay between the germline ends. CDR3 protein: CSAREGTNTEAFF. The CDR3 region has the DNA TGCAGTGCTAGGGAGGGTACGAACACTGAAGCTTTCTTT.

This clonotype has more than one count but fewer than ten. V usage is TRBV7-9 and J usage is TRBJ2-1, with D unresolved. V lost 1 base and J 3 bases, leaving 10 bases between the germline ends. The germline CDR1 and CDR2 sequences are SEHNR and FQNEAQ (reference sequence). The CDR3 loop spans 15 amino acids. CDR3 sequence (DNA): TGTGCCAGCAGCTTAGGCTATGAGTACTACAATGAGCAGTTCTTC. Protein: CASSLGYEYYNEQFF.

This clonotype was seen a few times. V usage is TRBV2 and J usage is TRBJ1-2; 7 bases fit TRBD1. CDR3 length equals 15 residues. Trimming removed 6 bases from V and 4 bases from J; junction bases left unmatched: 11. The germline CDR1 and CDR2 sequences are SNHLY and FYNNEI. This chain's CDR3 is CASSASPGQIYGYTF. CDR3 nucleotides: TGTGCCAGCAGCGCATCTCCGGGACAGATCTATGGCTACACCTTC.

The chain uses TRBV3-1 and TRBJ2-2; D gene unclear. Germline CDR1 is LGHDT and CDR2 is YNNKEL (reference sequence). The V and J ends lost 6 bases and 6 bases respectively, with 5 bases between them. The CDR3 covers 11 residues. In DNA form, the CDR3 reads TGTGCCAGCAGGGGTTCCGGGGAGCTGTTTTTT. It yields the protein CASRGSGELFF.